This T cell receptor (beta chain) was sequenced in a study of blood T cell repertoires in COVID-19. Across the whole study: Researchers got acute and convalescent COVID-19 samples from the United States, Italy and Spain. T cells, B-cell-depleted T cells, or PBMCs supplied cDNA or gDNA.

The CDR3 has 18 amino acids. Per the study methods: For nucleated cells, counts were estimated from reference gene primer amplification. Method: immunoSEQ multiplex PCR; TCRdb's copy keeps in-frame clones and lacks some. The DNA gave D and trimming, while V, J and clone size come from that table. Of 120,000 or so clones in the sample, 85% are singletons; the top ten hold 3.5% to 4.5%. The sample comprised peripheral blood. The receptor was derived from a man aged 55 to 70 with acute or convalescent COVID-19. The chain uses TRBV1 and TRBJ2-5; whether TRBD1, the table's D call, matches the DNA was not checked. TRBV1 is classified as a pseudogene. Here the CDR3 reads CTSSQESVRTGPQETQYF. Here the CDR3 DNA reads TGCACCAGCAGCCAAGAAAGTGTGCGGACAGGTCCACAAGAGACCCAGTACTTC.